These T cell receptor beta chains were read from a single sample in a study of cytomegalovirus exposure and HLA in healthy donors. Generated by immunoSEQ multiplex PCR, the TCRdb table keeps only in-frame clones and is missing some. The data show 56,000 or so clones, and the top ten clones hold about 24%. Sequenced input: PBMCs. These receptors all come from a middle-aged man in good health and CMV-seropositive. Both conserved end residues are part of each CDR3. A D gene is named only where the DNA matches it firmly.

j_call d_call v_call cdr3_aa cdr3_nt
TRBJ1-1 . TRBV7-9 CASRGRGTEAFF TGTGCCAGCAGGGGGCGAGGTACTGAAGCTTTCTTT
TRBJ2-2 . TRBV27 CASSFGRGTGELFF TGTGCCAGCAGTTTCGGCAGGGGAACCGGGGAGCTGTTTTTT
TRBJ2-7 . TRBV27 CASTSGRGDAYEQYF TGTGCCAGCACCTCGGGCAGGGGGGATGCCTACGAGCAGTACTTC
TRBJ2-7 TRBD1 TRBV7-9 CASGGGTGKFYEQYF TGTGCCAGCGGGGGAGGGACAGGGAAGTTCTACGAGCAGTACTTC
TRBJ2-7 TRBD1 TRBV29-1 CSVEGTGTYEQYF TGCAGCGTTGAGGGGACAGGGACCTACGAGCAGTACTTC
TRBJ2-5 TRBD2 TRBV7-2 CASSLGGGWETQYF TGTGCCAGCAGCTTAGGCGGGGGATGGGAGACCCAGTACTTC
TRBJ2-7 . TRBV30 CAWNPGISYEQYF TGTGCCTGGAATCCAGGGATCTCCTACGAGCAGTACTTC
TRBJ2-2 . TRBV5-6 CASSLLSGPNTGELFF TGTGCCAGCAGCTTGCTCAGCGGGCCGAACACCGGGGAGCTGTTTTTT
TRBJ2-1 TRBD2 TRBV5-8 CASSLGLAGRDNEQFF TGTGCCAGCAGCTTAGGGCTAGCGGGAAGGGACAATGAGCAGTTCTTC
TRBJ2-5 . TRBV6-5 CASRGGLETQYF TGTGCCAGCCGCGGGGGCCTAGAGACCCAGTACTTC
TRBJ1-1 TRBD1 TRBV7-3 CASSPTGGFTEAFF TGTGCCAGCAGCCCCACAGGGGGCTTCACTGAAGCTTTCTTT
TRBJ2-7 . TRBV6-5 CASSDNYEQYF TGTGCCAGCAGTGACAATTACGAGCAGTACTTC
TRBJ1-4 TRBD1 TRBV7-2 CASSLGRGNEKLFF TGTGCCAGCAGCTTGGGCAGGGGGAATGAAAAACTGTTTTTT